What follows are 16 T cell receptor beta chains derived from one specimen sequenced in a study of tumor-infiltrating lymphocytes in primary liver carcinoma. Blood RNA came from unsorted whole blood; germline DNA was also extracted. TCR beta cDNA came from around 500 ng total RNA, primed with a constant-region primer. Libraries for TCR beta were built through three nested multiplex PCR rounds, which together made up a slightly modified ARM-PCR procedure. Researchers ran the first two PCR rounds for approximately 10 cycles each with TRBV1-TRBV30 forward primers and a C-beta reverse primer. TCRdb passed the multiplex PCR reads through MiXCR, listing each CDR3 protein once. The profile shows 300,000 to 400,000 distinct CDR3 sequences, roughly 60% of them singletons. Material for sequencing was peripheral blood. The receptor source for this set is a middle-aged man with primary liver carcinoma and hepatitis B virus infection.

This clonotype was recorded at least ten times. The rearrangement links TRBV10-3 to TRBJ2-7; D gene uncertain. The CDR3 spans 11 residues. CDR1 and CDR2 (germline): ENHRY, SYGVKD. V shed 3 bases and J shed 4 bases, with 4 bases lying between them. CDR3 loop: CAISDRYEQYF. The CDR3, as DNA: TGTGCCATCAGTGACAGGTACGAGCAGTACTTC.

On this clonotype itself: This clone may be a read error of a much larger clone one base away. This chain connects TRBV11-2 to TRBJ1-4; possible D gene TRBD1, 5 bases. The germline CDR1 and CDR2 sequences are SGHAT and FQNNGV. This CDR3 region has 13 residues. CDR3 bases: TGTGCCAGCAGCTTAGACAGGGATGAAAAACTGCTTTTT. Translating it yields CASSLDRDEKLLF.

Details on this clonotype: Compared with germline, one end of the junction differs, possibly owing to a read error. The rearrangement links TRBV4-1 to TRBJ1-5, with TRBD1 matching 7 bases. The CDR3 runs 16 residues. Germline V gives CDR1 MGHRA, CDR2 YSYEKL. CDR3 nucleotides: TGTGCCAGCAGCCTTACAGACAGGGCCAGCAATCAGCCCCAGCGTTTT. Residues: CASSLTDRASNQPQRF.

Details on this clonotype: This sequence may be a read error, since a much larger clone differs from it by one base. The chain joins TRBV4-3 to TRBJ2-7; perhaps TRBD2 as D (5 bases). The CDR3 runs to 16 residues. CDR1 is LGHNA and CDR2 is YSLEER in the germline V gene. Trimming pared 4 bases from V and 5 bases from J, leaving 21 bases between. The CDR3 region is CASSREPVGNKDEQYF. The CDR3 DNA reads as TGCGCCAGCAGCCGGGAGCCTGTCGGGAACAAGGACGAGCAGTACTTC.

This rearrangement joins TRBV10-3 to TRBJ1-2; D might be TRBD1 (6 bases). The CDR3 length is 13 residues. The V end lost 10 bases, the J end lost 9 bases, and 21 bases lay between the germline ends. Germline-derived CDR1 and CDR2 are ENHRY and SYGVKD. CDR3 region: CATARDINLSYTF. Written as DNA, the CDR3 is TGTGCCACCGCCCGGGACATCAACTTGAGCTACACCTTC.

The sample holds one count of this clonotype. This chain uses TRBV30 with TRBJ2-3, with D unresolved. CDR1 is GTSNPN and CDR2 is SVGIG in the germline V gene (reference sequence). The germline V and J ends were trimmed by 1 base and 0 bases, with 5 bases remaining between them. The CDR3 length is 13 residues. The CDR3 DNA sequence: TGTGCCTGGAGTGCCGGGAGCACAGATACGCAGTATTTT. As protein: CAWSAGSTDTQYF.

This clonotype was recorded at least ten times. The chain joins TRBV4-1 to TRBJ2-1; 11 bases match TRBD2. The CDR3 is 17 residues long. The germline V gene encodes CDR1 MGHRA and CDR2 YSYEKL. Trimming cost V 4 bases and J 7 bases; bases outside gene matches: 12. The CDR3 loop is CASSPLITSGSGNEQFF. For the CDR3, the DNA is TGCGCCAGCAGCCCTCTGATAACTAGCGGGAGCGGAAATGAGCAGTTCTTC.

The chain carries TRBV4-2 and TRBJ2-5; no clear D. The germline gives CDR1 LGHNA, CDR2 YNFKEQ. V lost 0 bases to trimming and J lost 5 bases, with 10 bases between them. The CDR3 spans 14 residues. DNA for the CDR3: TGTGCCAGCAGCCAAGACTTTGCGGACGAGACCCAGTACTTC. Protein product: CASSQDFADETQYF.

This clonotype was counted only a few times. This chain joins TRBV6-1 and TRBJ2-3, with no clear D. Germline-derived CDR1 and CDR2 are MNHNS and SASEGT. With 6 bases removed from V and 0 bases from J, the gap between germline ends came to 13 bases. CDR3 length: 15 residues. CDR3 amino acids: CASSSLTDSTDTQYF. The CDR3 nucleotides are TGTGCCAGCAGCTCTTTAACGGATAGCACAGATACGCAGTATTTT.

The genes are TRBV11-1 and TRBJ2-7, with TRBD2 matching 8 bases. CDR1 is SGHAT and CDR2 is FQDESV in the germline V gene (reference sequence). The ends lost 5 bases at V and 5 bases at J; junction bases unmatched: 8. The CDR3 is 14 residues long. The CDR3: CASSPGLANNEQYF. CDR3 DNA sequence: TGTGCCAGCAGCCCCGGACTAGCAAACAACGAGCAGTACTTC.

For this clonotype: A much more abundant neighbour one base away suggests this may be a read error. The CDR3 carries no conserved terminal phenylalanine or tryptophan, so it likely arises from a read error. The J gene is TRBJ1-2, the V gene TRBV6-5; 8 positions match TRBD1. Germline V lookup: CDR1 MNHEY, CDR2 SVGAGI. The CDR3 is made up of 14 amino acids. J was trimmed by 7 bases and V by 2 bases; bases with no gene match: 6. The CDR3 region is CASSYGAGGSGYTS. The CDR3 DNA reads as TGTGCCAGCAGTTACGGGGCAGGGGGCTCTGGCTACACCTCC.

This clonotype was recorded once. Mismatch with germline at one junction end may stem from a read error. This chain connects TRBV5-1 to TRBJ2-3, with D perhaps assigned TRBD1 or TRBD2 (5 bases each). This CDR3 has 15 amino acids. From germline, CDR1 is SGHRS and CDR2 YFSETQ. The CDR3 region has the DNA TGCGCCAGCAGCTTGGAGGCGACAGCGGCGGATATGCAGTATTTT. This sequence encodes CASSLEATAADMQYF.

This clonotype was counted once. At one boundary the junction diverges from the germline segment, which might be a read error. The V call is TRBV11-2, the J call TRBJ1-6; possibly TRBD1 for D (6 bases). The CDR3 is 14 amino acids. The germline CDR1 and CDR2 sequences are SGHAT and FQNNGV. Here the CDR3 reads CANSLDRGMSPLHF. As DNA, the CDR3 is TGTGCCAACAGCTTAGATAGGGGGATGTCACCCCTCCACTTT.

On this clonotype: Here the CDR3 omits its conserved ending phenylalanine or tryptophan, so a read error is the likely source. The genes are TRBV11-3 and TRBJ2-2; D might be TRBD1 or TRBD2, each matching 6 bases. The CDR3 loop spans 16 amino acids. The germline CDR1 and CDR2 sequences are SGHNT and YENEEA. The CDR3 protein is CASSLRGTRGTGGLFL. CDR3 in DNA: TGTGCCAGCAGCTTAAGGGGTACCAGGGGCACCGGGGGGCTGTTTTTA.

In its sample, this clonotype was seen many times. The CDR3, as DNA: TGTGCCAGCAGCGCTAATACAGGGGGCGGTTACGAGCAGTACTTC. It codes for CASSANTGGGYEQYF. The rearrangement links TRBV6-6 to TRBJ2-7; 9 bases align to TRBD1. This CDR3 spans 15 amino acids. Per the germline V gene, CDR1 is MNHNY and CDR2 is SVGAGI (reference sequence). Trimming removed 6 bases from V and 4 bases from J; junction bases left unmatched: 10.

As to this clonotype: This may come from a read error, since a much larger clone is one base off. The chain links TRBV6-5 to TRBJ1-1; TRBD1 matches 7 bases. The CDR3 is 15 residues long. In germline, CDR1 is MNHEY, CDR2 SVGAGI. CDR3 residues: CASSYSFQGGTETFF. The CDR3 region has the DNA TGTGCCAGCAGTTATTCCTTCCAGGGGGGAACTGAAACTTTCTTT.